The entry that follows covers one TCR beta chain sequence. The antigen is unknown. These data come from a study of shared clonotypes between healthy human individuals. In the source study's methods: ImmunoSEQ gave junction-only sequences without quality scores, so filtering differed. Some clones are missing from TCRdb's copy, which holds only in-frame ones; the method was immunoSEQ multiplex PCR. That table supplies the V and J calls and clone size; D and trimming were determined from the DNA. The sample records roughly 1 million clones, around 74% being singletons. The CDR3 runs to 15 residues. V was clipped by 0 bases and J by 1 base, with 9 bases between them. CDR1 GTSNPN and CDR2 SVGIG come from the germline V gene (reference sequence). A CD45RA+ naive subset and a CD45RA-negative memory subset were split from CD4+ cells. Overall study findings and caveats: Among donors, sharing of clonotypes was expected to be affected by sequencing depth. Sharing across four donors was highest in naive CD4 (roughly 5%) and lowest in memory CD8 (0.4%).

Sequencing input: memory CD4+ T cells sorted from blood. The subset: CD45RA-negative fraction. The sequence was obtained from a young man in good health. This chain joins TRBV30 and TRBJ2-2, with D possibly TRBD1 on 5 matching bases. The CDR3 region is CAWSVIGQNTGELFF. The CDR3 DNA reads TGTGCCTGGAGTGTCATCGGACAGAACACCGGGGAGCTGTTTTTT.